This T cell receptor beta chain is drawn from a study of PD-1 blockade in mismatch repair-deficient tumors. Study information: Patients had approximately 12 mismatch repair-deficient cancer types, all previously treated and progressing. Study outcomes and limitations: After pembrolizumab, tumor-resident clones rose rapidly, then generally contracted before radiologic responses.

With regard to this clone: The antigen is undetermined.

Generated by immunoSEQ multiplex PCR, the TCRdb table keeps only in-frame clones and is missing some. This sample has more than 90,000 clones, with 60% to 85% found just once. Trimming cost V 5 bases and J 7 bases, with 11 bases left between them. Germline V CDR1 and CDR2: LNHDA, SQIVND (reference sequence). The CDR3 length is 12 residues. Every patient had mismatch repair deficiency by PCR or immunohistochemistry. TCRs were sequenced from a few patients responding to pembrolizumab. The sample was peripheral blood, taken 60 weeks after starting pembrolizumab. This chain uses TRBV19 with TRBJ1-2; D is unclear. The TCR sequence derives from an adult with mismatch repair-deficient cancer. The CDR3 region has the DNA TGTGCCAGTAGTGAAACACCAGGTGGCTACACCTTC. Amino acids: CASSETPGGYTF.